This T cell receptor beta chain was identified in a study of STAT5B mutations in CD4+ large granular lymphocyte leukemia. Study-level background: Among healthy donors, a particular HLA allele went with more CDR3 'QG' motifs.

Study findings and constraints: No patients shared main leukemic clonotypes, though around 25% appeared at low frequency elsewhere. Without putative leukemic clones, patient CD4-sorted repertoires remained more clonal than healthy CD4+ repertoires. Compared with healthy controls (2/35), patient top clones favored TRBV06 (8/27).

Only in-frame clones appear in the TCRdb table, and some are missing; sequencing was by immunoSEQ multiplex PCR. Of about 40,000 clones detected, roughly 80% appear once; the ten largest clones hold 3% to 4.5%. CDR1 is LNHDA, CDR2 SQIVND, per germline (reference sequence). Trimming cost V 5 bases and J 1 base, with 8 bases left between them. This CDR3 region has 13 residues. This clone was observed a few times. Its specificity is unknown. Sample: CD4+ T cells from blood buffy coats. The TCR sequence derives from a human donor in good health. The chain is built from TRBV19 and TRBJ1-1; D call uncertain. CDR3 coding DNA: TGTGCCAGTAGTGAACGGCCGAACACTGAAGCTTTCTTT. This gives the protein CASSERPNTEAFF.